This paragraph reports one T cell receptor beta chain. Antigen unknown. The CDR3 length is 15 residues. With V trimmed by 0 bases and J by 3 bases, 5 bases remained unmatched. Germline assignment: CDR1 MNHEY and CDR2 SVGAGI. The data belong to a study of cytomegalovirus exposure and HLA in healthy donors. Study-level findings and limits: Most subjects had HLA-A and HLA-B alleles reportedly predicted accurately by TCR beta sequences. Specificity of a few CMV-associated chains for CMV antigens was verified in vitro. A later analysis showed TCR association rates differing by HLA locus, peaking at DRB1 and lowest at HLA-C. It was assumed in the presence/absence analyses that sequencing depth was roughly uniform across donors.

The PCR used 60 Vbeta and 13 Jbeta primers. Measured with immunoSEQ multiplex PCR; TCRdb has only the in-frame clones, and not every one. The listing records some 110,000 clones. This chain links TRBV6-5 with TRBJ2-7; 7 bases align to TRBD2. Sample: PBMCs. This sequence was found in a man aged 30 to 39 in good health and CMV-seronegative. The CDR3: CASSYSLGRDYEQYF. The DNA of the CDR3 is TGTGCCAGCAGTTACTCATTGGGGAGGGACTACGAGCAGTACTTC.